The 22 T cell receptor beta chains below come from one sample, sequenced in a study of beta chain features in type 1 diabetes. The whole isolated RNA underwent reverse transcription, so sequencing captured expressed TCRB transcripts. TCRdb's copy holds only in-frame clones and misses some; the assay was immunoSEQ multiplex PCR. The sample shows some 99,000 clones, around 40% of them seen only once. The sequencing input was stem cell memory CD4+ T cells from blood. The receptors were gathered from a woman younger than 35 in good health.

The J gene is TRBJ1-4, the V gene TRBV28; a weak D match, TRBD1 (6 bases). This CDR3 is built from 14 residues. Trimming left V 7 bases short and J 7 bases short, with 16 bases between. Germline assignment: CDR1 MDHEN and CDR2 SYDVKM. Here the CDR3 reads CASIGWQGPEKLFF. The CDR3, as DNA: TGTGCCAGCATCGGTTGGCAGGGGCCTGAAAAACTGTTTTTT.

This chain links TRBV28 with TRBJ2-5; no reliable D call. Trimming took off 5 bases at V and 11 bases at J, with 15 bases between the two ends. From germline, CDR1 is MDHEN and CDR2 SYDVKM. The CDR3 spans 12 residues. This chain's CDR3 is CASSPPLQAQYF. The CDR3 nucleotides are TGTGCCAGCAGTCCCCCCCTGCAGGCGCAGTACTTC.

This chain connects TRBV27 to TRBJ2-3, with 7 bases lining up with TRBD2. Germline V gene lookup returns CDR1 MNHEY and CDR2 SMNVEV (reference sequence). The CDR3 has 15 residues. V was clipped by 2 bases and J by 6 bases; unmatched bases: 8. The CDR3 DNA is TGTGCCAGCAGTTTAGAGGCGGGAGTAGCGGATACGCAGTATTTT. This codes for CASSLEAGVADTQYF.

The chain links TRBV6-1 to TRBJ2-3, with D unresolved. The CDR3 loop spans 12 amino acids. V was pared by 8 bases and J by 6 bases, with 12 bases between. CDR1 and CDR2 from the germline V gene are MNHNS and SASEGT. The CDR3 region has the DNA TGTGCCAGCGCAAGGAGTAGGGATACGCAGTATTTT. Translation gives CASARSRDTQYF.

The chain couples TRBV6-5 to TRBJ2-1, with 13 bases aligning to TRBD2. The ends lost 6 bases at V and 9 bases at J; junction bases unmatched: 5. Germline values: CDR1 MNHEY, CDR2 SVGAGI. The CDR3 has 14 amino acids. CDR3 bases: TGTGCCAGCAGAGGACTAGCGGGAGAATCTGAGCAGTTCTTC. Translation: CASRGLAGESEQFF.

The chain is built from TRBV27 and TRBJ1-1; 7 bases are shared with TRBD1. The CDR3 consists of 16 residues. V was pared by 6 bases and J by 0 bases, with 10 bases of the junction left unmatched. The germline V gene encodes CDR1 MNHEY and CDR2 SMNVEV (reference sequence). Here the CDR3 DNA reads TGTGCCAGCAGCCCGGGGACAGTCTTCATGAACACTGAAGCTTTCTTT. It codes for CASSPGTVFMNTEAFF.

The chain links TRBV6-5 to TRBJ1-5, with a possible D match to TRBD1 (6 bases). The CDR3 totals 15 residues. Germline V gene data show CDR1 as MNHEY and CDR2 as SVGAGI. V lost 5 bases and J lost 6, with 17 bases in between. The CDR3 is CASSTEYRDGQPQHF. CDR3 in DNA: TGTGCCAGCAGTACCGAATACAGGGATGGTCAGCCCCAGCATTTT.

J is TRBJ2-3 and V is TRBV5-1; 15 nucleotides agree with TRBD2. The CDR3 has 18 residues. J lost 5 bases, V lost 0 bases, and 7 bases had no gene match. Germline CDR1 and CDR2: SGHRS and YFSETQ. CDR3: CASSLAWTSGRAIDTQYF. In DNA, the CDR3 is TGCGCCAGCAGCTTGGCTTGGACTAGCGGGAGGGCCATAGATACGCAGTATTTT. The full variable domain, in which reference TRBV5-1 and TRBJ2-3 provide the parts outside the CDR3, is KAGVTQTPRYLIKTRGQQVTLSCSPISGHRSVSWYQQTPGQGLQFLFEYFSETQRNKGNFPGRFSGRQFSNSRSEMNVSTLELGDSALYLCASSLAWTSGRAIDTQYFGPGTRLTVL.

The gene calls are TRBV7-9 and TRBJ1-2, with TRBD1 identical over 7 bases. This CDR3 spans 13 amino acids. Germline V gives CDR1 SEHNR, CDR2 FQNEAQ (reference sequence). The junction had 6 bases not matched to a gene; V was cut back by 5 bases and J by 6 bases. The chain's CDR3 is CASSPTGVHGYTF. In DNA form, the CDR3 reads TGTGCCAGCAGCCCTACAGGGGTTCATGGCTACACCTTC.

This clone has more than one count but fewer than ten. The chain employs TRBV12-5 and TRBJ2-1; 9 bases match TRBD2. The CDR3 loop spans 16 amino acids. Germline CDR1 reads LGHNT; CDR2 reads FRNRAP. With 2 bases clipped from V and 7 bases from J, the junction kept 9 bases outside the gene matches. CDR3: CASGLLLAGVRNEQFF. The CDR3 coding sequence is TGTGCTAGTGGTTTGTTATTAGCGGGAGTGAGGAATGAGCAGTTCTTC.

The CDR3 reads CASRTAGRSYEQYF. In DNA form, the CDR3 reads TGTGCCAGCAGGACAGCGGGTAGGTCCTACGAGCAGTACTTC. The chain links TRBV28 to TRBJ2-5; maybe TRBD2 (6 bases). The better agreement between TRBJ2-7 and the DNA end casts doubt on the J call. There are 14 residues in the CDR3. Germline-derived CDR1 and CDR2 are MDHEN and SYDVKM.

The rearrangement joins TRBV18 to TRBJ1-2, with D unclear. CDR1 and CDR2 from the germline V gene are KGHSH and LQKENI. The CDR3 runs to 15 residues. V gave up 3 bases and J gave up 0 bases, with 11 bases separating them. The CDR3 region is CASSPRPLPNYGYTF. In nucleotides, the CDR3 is TGTGCCAGCTCACCCAGGCCACTTCCTAACTATGGCTACACCTTC.

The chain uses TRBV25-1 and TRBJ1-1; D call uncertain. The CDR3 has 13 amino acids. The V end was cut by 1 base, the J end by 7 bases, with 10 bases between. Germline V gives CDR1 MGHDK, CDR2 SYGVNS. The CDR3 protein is CASSELRGSEAFF. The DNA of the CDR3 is TGTGCCAGCAGTGAATTACGGGGTAGTGAAGCTTTCTTT.

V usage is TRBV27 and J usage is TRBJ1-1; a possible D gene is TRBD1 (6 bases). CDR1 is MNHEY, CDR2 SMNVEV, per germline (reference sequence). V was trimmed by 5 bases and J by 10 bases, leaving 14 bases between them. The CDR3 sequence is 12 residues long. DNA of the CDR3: TGTGCCAGCAGTCCGACAGGACTCGGAGCTTTCTTT. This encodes CASSPTGLGAFF.

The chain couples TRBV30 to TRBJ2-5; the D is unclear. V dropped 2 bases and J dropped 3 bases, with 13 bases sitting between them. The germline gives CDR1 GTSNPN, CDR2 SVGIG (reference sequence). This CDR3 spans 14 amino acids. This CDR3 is CAWSILQPEETQYF. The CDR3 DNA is TGTGCCTGGAGTATATTACAGCCTGAAGAGACCCAGTACTTC.

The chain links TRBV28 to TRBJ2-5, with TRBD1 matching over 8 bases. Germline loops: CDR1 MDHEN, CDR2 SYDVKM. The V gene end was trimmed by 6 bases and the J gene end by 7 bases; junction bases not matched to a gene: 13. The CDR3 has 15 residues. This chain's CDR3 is CASSLPGQVVGTQYF. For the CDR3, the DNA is TGTGCCAGCAGCTTACCGGGACAGGTTGTCGGGACCCAGTACTTC.

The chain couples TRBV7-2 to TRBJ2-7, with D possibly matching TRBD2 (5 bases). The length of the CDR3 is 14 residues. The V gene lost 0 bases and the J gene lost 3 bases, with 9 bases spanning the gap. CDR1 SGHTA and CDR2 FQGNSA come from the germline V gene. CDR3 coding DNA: TGTGCCAGCAGCTTAGCGGCGGGTAGCTACGAGCAGTACTTC. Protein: CASSLAAGSYEQYF.

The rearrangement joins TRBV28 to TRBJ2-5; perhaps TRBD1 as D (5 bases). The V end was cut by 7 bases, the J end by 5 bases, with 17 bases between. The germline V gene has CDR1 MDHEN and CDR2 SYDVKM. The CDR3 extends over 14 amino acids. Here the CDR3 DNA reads TGTGCCAGCAATCCTTCTTTAGGGGTTGAGACCCAGTACTTC. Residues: CASNPSLGVETQYF.

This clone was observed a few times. The CDR3 is CASSPPGGRKDIQYF. CDR3 sequence (DNA): TGTGCCAGCAGTCCCCCAGGCGGGAGAAAGGACATTCAGTACTTC. The chain is built from TRBV28 and TRBJ2-4; 7 bases align to TRBD2. The V and J ends lost 5 bases and 8 bases, in that order; junction bases with no gene match: 12. In germline, CDR1 is MDHEN, CDR2 SYDVKM. The CDR3 consists of 15 residues.

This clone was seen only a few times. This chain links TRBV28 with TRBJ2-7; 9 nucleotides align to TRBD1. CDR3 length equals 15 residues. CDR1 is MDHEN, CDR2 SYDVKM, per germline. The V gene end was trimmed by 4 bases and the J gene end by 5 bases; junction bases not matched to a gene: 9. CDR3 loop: CASSWGGTGGHEQYF. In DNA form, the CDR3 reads TGTGCCAGCAGTTGGGGGGGAACAGGGGGCCACGAGCAGTACTTC.

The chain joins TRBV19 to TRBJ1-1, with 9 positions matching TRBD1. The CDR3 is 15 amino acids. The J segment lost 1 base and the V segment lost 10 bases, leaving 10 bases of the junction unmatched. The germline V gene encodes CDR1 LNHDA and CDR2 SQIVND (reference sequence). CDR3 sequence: CATGSPGQGNTEAFF. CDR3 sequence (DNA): TGTGCCACCGGGAGTCCGGGACAGGGGAACACTGAAGCTTTCTTT.

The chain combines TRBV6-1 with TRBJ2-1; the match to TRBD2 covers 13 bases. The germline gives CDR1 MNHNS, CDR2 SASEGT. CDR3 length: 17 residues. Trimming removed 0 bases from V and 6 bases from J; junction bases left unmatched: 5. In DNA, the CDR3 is TGTGCCAGCAGTGAAGCGCAGTGGACTAGCGGGAGCAATGAGCAGTTCTTC. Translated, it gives CASSEAQWTSGSNEQFF.